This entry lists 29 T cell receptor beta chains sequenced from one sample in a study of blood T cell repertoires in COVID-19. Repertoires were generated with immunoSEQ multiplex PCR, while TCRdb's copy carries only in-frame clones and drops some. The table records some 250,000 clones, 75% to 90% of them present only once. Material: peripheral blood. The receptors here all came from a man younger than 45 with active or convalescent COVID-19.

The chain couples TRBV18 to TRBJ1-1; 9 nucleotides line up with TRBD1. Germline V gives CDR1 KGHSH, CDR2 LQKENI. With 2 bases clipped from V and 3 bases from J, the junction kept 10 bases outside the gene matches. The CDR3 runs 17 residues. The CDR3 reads CASSPSDRGVFDTEAFF. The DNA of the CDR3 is TGTGCCAGCTCACCATCGGACAGGGGAGTCTTCGACACTGAAGCTTTCTTT.

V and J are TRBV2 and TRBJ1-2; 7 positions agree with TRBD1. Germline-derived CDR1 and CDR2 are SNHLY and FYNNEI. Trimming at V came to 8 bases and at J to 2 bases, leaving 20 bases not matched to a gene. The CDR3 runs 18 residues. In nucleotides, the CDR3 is TGTGCCAGCGACCCGACGGGGACAGCCCAAATCATAAACTATGGCTACACCTTC. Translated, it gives CASDPTGTAQIINYGYTF.

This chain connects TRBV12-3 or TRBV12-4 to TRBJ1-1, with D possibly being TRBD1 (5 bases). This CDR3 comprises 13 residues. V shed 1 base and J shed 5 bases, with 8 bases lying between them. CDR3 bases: TGTGCCAGCAGTTTAGGAGGGACTACTGAAGCTTTCTTT. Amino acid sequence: CASSLGGTTEAFF.

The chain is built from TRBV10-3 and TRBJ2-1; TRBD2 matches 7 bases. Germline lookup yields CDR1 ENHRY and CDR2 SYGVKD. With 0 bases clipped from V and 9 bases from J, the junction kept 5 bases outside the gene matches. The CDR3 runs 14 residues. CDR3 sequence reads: CAISESTSVSEQFF. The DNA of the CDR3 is TGTGCCATCAGTGAGTCTACTAGCGTTAGTGAGCAGTTCTTC.

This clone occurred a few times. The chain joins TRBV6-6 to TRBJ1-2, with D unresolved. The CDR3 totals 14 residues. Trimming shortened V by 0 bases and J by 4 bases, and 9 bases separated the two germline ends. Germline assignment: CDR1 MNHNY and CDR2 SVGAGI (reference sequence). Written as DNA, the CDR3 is TGTGCCAGCAGTTACTCTTCGGGAGGCTATGGCTACACCTTC. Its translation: CASSYSSGGYGYTF.

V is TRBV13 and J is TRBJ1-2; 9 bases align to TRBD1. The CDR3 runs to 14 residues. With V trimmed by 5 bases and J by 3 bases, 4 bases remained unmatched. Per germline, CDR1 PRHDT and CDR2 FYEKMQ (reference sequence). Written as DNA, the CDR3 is TGTGCCAGCAGCCTGGACAGGGGCGACTATGGCTACACCTTC. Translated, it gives CASSLDRGDYGYTF. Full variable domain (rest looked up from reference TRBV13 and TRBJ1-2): AAGVIQSPRHLIKEKRETATLKCYPIPRHDTVYWYQQGPGQDPQFLISFYEKMQSDKGSIPDRFSAQQFSDYHSELNMSSLELGDSALYFCASSLDRGDYGYTFGSGTRLTVV.

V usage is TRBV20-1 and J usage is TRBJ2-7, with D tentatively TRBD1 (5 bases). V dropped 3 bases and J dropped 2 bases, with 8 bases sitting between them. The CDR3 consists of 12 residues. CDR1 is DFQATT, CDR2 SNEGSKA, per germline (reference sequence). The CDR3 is CSASSRAYEQYF. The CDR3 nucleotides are TGCAGTGCTAGTTCCAGGGCCTACGAGCAGTACTTC.

CDR3 sequence: CASSPRQGKRTDTQYF. In nucleotides, the CDR3 is TGTGCCAGCAGCCCGCGACAGGGGAAAAGGACAGATACGCAGTATTTT. The chain links TRBV5-4 to TRBJ2-3, with 8 bases fitting TRBD1. Trimming at V came to 4 bases and at J to 3 bases, leaving 10 bases not matched to a gene. Germline assignment: CDR1 SGHNT and CDR2 YYREEE (reference sequence). This CDR3 region has 16 residues.

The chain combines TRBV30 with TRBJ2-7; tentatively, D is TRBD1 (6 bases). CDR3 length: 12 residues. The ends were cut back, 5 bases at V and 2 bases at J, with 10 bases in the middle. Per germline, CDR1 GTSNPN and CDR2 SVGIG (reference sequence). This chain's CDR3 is CAWLDSTYEQYF. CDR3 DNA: TGTGCCTGGCTGGACAGTACCTACGAGCAGTACTTC.

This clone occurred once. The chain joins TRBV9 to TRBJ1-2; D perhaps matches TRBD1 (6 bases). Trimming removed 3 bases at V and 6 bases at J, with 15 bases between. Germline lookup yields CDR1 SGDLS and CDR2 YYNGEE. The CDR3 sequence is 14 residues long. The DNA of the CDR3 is TGTGCCAGCAGCGGATTCCGGGACATCCATGGCTACACCTTC. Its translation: CASSGFRDIHGYTF.

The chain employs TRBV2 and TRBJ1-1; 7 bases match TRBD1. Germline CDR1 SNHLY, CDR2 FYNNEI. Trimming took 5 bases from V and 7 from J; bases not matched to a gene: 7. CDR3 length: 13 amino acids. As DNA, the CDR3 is TGTGCCAGCAGTAAGGGACAGCACTTTGAAGCTTTCTTT. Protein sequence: CASSKGQHFEAFF.

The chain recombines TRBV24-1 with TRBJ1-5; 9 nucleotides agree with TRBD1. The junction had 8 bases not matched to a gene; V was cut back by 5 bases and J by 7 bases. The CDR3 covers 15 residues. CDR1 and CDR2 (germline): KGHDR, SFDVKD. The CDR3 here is CATSGSQGAGQPQHF. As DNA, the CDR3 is TGTGCCACCAGTGGTTCACAGGGGGCGGGCCAGCCCCAGCATTTT.

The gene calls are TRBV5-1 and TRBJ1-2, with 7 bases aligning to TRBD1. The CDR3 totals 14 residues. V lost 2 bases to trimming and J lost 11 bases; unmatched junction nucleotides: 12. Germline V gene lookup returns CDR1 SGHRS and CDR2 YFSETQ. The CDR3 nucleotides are TGCGCCAGCAGCTTCCATCGACAGGGCGGCGGATACACCTTC. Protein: CASSFHRQGGGYTF.

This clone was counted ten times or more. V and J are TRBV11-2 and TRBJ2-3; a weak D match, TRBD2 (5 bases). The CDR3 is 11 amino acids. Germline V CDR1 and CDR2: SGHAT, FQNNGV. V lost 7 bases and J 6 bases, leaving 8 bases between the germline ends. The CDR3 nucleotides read TGTGCCAGCATGTCGGGGGATACGCAGTATTTT. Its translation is CASMSGDTQYF.

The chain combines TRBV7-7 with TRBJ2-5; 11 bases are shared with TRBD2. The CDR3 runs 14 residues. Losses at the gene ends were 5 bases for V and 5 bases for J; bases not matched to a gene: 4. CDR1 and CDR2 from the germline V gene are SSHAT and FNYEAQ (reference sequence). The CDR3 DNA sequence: TGTGCCAGCAGCCCAAGGACTAGCGGGGAGACCCAGTACTTC. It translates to CASSPRTSGETQYF.

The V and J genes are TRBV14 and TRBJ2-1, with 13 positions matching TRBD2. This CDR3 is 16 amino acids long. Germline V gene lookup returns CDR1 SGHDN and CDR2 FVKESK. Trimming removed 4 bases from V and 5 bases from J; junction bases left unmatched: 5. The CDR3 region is CASSRGGLAGNNEQFF. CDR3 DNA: TGTGCCAGCAGCCGAGGGGGACTAGCGGGGAACAATGAGCAGTTCTTC.

CDR3 in DNA: TGTGCCAGCAGTGAAATCGGAGTAGGTGGCTACACCTTC. Amino acids: CASSEIGVGGYTF. V gene TRBV6-1 combines with J gene TRBJ1-2, with D hard to call. The ends were cut back, 2 bases at V and 7 bases at J, with 11 bases in the middle. The CDR3 extends over 13 amino acids. Germline V gene sequence: CDR1 MNHNS, CDR2 SASEGT.

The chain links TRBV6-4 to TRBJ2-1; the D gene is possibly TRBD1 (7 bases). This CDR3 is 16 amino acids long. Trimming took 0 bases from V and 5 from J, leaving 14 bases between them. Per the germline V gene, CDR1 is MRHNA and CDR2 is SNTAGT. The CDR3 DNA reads TGTGCCAGCAGTGACTCGGGCAGGGGGGCCCACAATGAGCAGTTCTTC. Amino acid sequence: CASSDSGRGAHNEQFF.

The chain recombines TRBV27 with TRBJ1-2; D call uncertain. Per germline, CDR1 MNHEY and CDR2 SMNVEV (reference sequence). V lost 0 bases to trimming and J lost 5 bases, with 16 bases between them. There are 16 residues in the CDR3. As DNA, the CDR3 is TGTGCCAGCAGTTTATCGAAGCCGGTGGTACCTTATGGCTACACCTTC. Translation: CASSLSKPVVPYGYTF.

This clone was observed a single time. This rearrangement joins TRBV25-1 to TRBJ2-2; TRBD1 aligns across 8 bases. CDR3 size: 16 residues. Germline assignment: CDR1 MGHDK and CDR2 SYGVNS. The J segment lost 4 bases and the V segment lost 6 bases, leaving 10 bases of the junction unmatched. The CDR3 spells CASRASGGAGTGELFF. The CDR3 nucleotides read TGTGCCAGCAGAGCCTCAGGGGGCGCGGGCACCGGGGAGCTGTTTTTT.

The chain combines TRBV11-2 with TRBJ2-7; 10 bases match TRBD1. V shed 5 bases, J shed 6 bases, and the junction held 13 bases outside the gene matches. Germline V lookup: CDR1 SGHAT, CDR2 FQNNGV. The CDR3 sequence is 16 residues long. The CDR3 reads CASSLSMGTGAGEQYF. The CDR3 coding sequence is TGTGCCAGCAGCCTCAGTATGGGGACAGGGGCTGGCGAGCAGTACTTC. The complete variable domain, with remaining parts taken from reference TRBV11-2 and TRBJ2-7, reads EAGVAQSPRYKIIEKRQSVAFWCNPISGHATLYWYQQILGQGPKLLIQFQNNGVVDDSQLPKDRFSAERLKGVDSTLKIQPAKLEDSAVYLCASSLSMGTGAGEQYFGPGTRLTVT.

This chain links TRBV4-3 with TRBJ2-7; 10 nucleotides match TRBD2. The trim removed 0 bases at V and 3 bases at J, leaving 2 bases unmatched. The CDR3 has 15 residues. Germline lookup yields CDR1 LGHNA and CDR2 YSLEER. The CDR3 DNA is TGCGCCAGCAGCCAAGAAATAGCGGGGGGCTACGAGCAGTACTTC. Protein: CASSQEIAGGYEQYF.

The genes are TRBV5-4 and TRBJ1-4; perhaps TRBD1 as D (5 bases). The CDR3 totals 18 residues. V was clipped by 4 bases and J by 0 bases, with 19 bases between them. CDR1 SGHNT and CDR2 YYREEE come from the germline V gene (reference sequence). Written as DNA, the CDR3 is TGTGCCAGCAGCAGGGGTGGAATCAGCTACTCAACTAATGAAAAACTGTTTTTT. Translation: CASSRGGISYSTNEKLFF.

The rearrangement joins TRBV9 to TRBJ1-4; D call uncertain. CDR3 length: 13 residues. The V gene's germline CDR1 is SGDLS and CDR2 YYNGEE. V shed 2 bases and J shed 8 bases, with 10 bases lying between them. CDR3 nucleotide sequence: TGTGCCAGCAGCGTTGATCCAGAAGAAAAACTGTTTTTT. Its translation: CASSVDPEEKLFF.

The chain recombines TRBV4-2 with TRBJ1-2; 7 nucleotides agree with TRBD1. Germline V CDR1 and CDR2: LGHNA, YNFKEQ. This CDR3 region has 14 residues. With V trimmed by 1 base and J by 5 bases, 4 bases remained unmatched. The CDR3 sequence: CASSQVRGEYGYTF. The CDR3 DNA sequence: TGTGCCAGCAGCCAAGTCAGGGGGGAGTATGGCTACACCTTC.

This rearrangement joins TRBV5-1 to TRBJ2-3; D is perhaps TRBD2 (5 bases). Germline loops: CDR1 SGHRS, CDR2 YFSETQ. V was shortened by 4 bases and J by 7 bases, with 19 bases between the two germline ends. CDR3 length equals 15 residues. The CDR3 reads CASSDDYNGEYTQYF. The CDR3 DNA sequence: TGCGCCAGCAGCGACGACTATAATGGGGAGTATACGCAGTATTTT.

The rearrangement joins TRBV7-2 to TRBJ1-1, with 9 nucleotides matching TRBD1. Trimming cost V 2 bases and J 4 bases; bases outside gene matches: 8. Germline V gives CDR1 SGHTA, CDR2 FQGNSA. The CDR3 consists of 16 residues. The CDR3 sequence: CASSLTGQGMGTEAFF. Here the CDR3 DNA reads TGTGCCAGCAGCTTAACGGGACAGGGAATGGGCACTGAAGCTTTCTTT.

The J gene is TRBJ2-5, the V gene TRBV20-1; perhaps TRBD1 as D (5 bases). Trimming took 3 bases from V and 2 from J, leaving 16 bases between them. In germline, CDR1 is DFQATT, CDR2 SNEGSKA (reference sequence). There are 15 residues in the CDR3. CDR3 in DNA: TGCAGTGCTAGTGTGTCAGGGTCGGAACAAGAGACCCAGTACTTC. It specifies CSASVSGSEQETQYF.

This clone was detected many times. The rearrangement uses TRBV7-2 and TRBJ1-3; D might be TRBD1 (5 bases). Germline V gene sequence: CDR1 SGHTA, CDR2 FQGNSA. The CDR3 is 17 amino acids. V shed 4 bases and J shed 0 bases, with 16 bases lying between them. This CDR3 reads CASSYQPGRDSGNTIYF. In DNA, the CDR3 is TGTGCCAGCAGCTACCAACCCGGCAGGGACTCTGGAAACACCATATATTTT.